One and the same sample provided the 18 T cell receptor beta chains below, sequenced in a study of cytomegalovirus exposure and HLA in healthy donors. Primers: 60 Vbeta forward and 13 Jbeta reverse. Profiling relied on immunoSEQ multiplex PCR, and the TCRdb table lists in-frame clones only, not all of them. The sample holds about 200,000 clones, approximately 86% seen once. Sequenced input: PBMCs. The source is a woman aged 30 to 39 in good health and CMV-seronegative.

V is TRBV11-2 and J is TRBJ2-5, with a tentative D call TRBD2 (5 bases). Trimming shortened V by 5 bases and J by 4 bases, and 23 bases separated the two germline ends. Germline assignment: CDR1 SGHAT and CDR2 FQNNGV. The CDR3 length is 17 residues. CDR3 region: CASSKFSASRWGETQYF. For the CDR3, the DNA is TGTGCCAGCAGCAAATTTAGCGCGAGCAGGTGGGGAGAGACCCAGTACTTC.

The rearrangement links TRBV7-2 to TRBJ1-3; D gene unclear. The CDR3 consists of 15 residues. Germline V gene lookup returns CDR1 SGHTA and CDR2 FQGNSA. V was pared by 5 bases and J by 0 bases, with 11 bases between. The CDR3 reads CASSPVWASGNTIYF. Here the CDR3 DNA reads TGTGCCAGCAGCCCCGTCTGGGCCTCTGGAAACACCATATATTTT.

The chain carries TRBV19 and TRBJ1-5; D is unresolved. The CDR3 contains 16 residues. Germline values: CDR1 LNHDA, CDR2 SQIVND (reference sequence). Trimming shortened V by 3 bases and J by 3 bases, and 15 bases separated the two germline ends. CDR3 sequence reads: CASSIFLGTNNQPQHF. CDR3 nucleotide sequence: TGTGCCAGTAGTATTTTCCTGGGCACGAACAATCAGCCCCAGCATTTT.

About this clone: The germline gene is not matched at one end of the junction; a read error may be the cause. The chain is built from TRBV6-5 and TRBJ2-6; D possibly corresponds to TRBD1 (6 bases). The CDR3 runs to 15 residues. Germline assignment: CDR1 MNHEY and CDR2 SVGAGI. CDR3 residues: CASRFTGSGANGLTF. For the CDR3, the DNA is TGTGCCAGCAGGTTTACAGGGTCTGGGGCCAACGGCCTGACTTTC.

This clone was seen only a few times. The V gene is TRBV21-1, the J gene TRBJ1-1; the DNA was not used to check the table's D call, TRBD1. TRBV21-1 is assigned pseudogene status. CDR3 length: 14 amino acids. The CDR3 loop reads CASSKERRNTEAFF. The CDR3 DNA is TGTGCCAGCAGCAAAGAACGCAGGAACACTGAAGCTTTCTTT.

CDR3 bases: TGCGCCAGTAGAAGCGGGGGGACCCCCTACGAGCAGTACTTC. It specifies CASRSGGTPYEQYF. The gene calls are TRBV5-1 and TRBJ2-7, with TRBD2 matching 9 bases. The germline V gene has CDR1 SGHRS and CDR2 YFSETQ. Trimming cost V 8 bases and J 2 bases; bases outside gene matches: 8. The CDR3 is 14 amino acids.

This chain links TRBV6-1 with TRBJ2-7, with D unclear. Looked up from germline, CDR1 is MNHNS and CDR2 is SASEGT. V lost 6 bases and J lost 0, with 15 bases in between. This CDR3 is built from 15 residues. CDR3 loop: CASRWSSPTSYEQYF. For the CDR3, the DNA is TGTGCCAGCAGGTGGAGTAGCCCCACCTCCTACGAGCAGTACTTC.

The chain recombines TRBV2 with TRBJ1-4; D perhaps matches TRBD1 (5 bases). Per germline, CDR1 SNHLY and CDR2 FYNNEI. This CDR3 is 15 amino acids long. The V end lost 6 bases, the J end lost 8 bases, and 19 bases lay between the germline ends. The CDR3 DNA reads as TGTGCCAGCAGGGACCGGGGGACTGGGGAAGAAAAACTGTTTTTT. Its translation is CASRDRGTGEEKLFF.

The V gene is TRBV19, the J gene TRBJ2-1; 9 positions agree with TRBD2. The V gene's germline CDR1 is LNHDA and CDR2 SQIVND (reference sequence). Losses at the gene ends were 4 bases for V and 4 bases for J; bases not matched to a gene: 5. The CDR3 spans 15 residues. The CDR3 here is CASSTSSGTYNEQFF. The CDR3 bases are TGTGCCAGTAGTACCTCTAGCGGGACGTACAATGAGCAGTTCTTC.

The rearrangement links TRBV28 to TRBJ1-2, with a possible D match to TRBD1 (6 bases). Germline CDR1 and CDR2: MDHEN and SYDVKM. V dropped 5 bases and J dropped 8 bases, with 21 bases sitting between them. This CDR3 is 15 amino acids long. The CDR3 bases are TGTGCCAGCAGTCGCCCAATACAGGGTGCTGGAGGCTACACCTTC. Encoded protein: CASSRPIQGAGGYTF.

This sequence joins TRBV28 and TRBJ2-7, with no clear D. Trimming shortened V by 5 bases and J by 7 bases, and 18 bases separated the two germline ends. CDR1 and CDR2 (germline): MDHEN, SYDVKM. The CDR3 contains 14 residues. The CDR3, as DNA: TGTGCCAGCAGTCCCCGTCTGTCCCGAGGAGAGCAGTACTTC. Its translation: CASSPRLSRGEQYF.

This sequence joins TRBV7-9 and TRBJ2-5; possibly TRBD1 for D (6 bases). CDR1 and CDR2 from the germline V gene are SEHNR and FQNEAQ (reference sequence). Trimming stripped 6 bases from V and 0 bases from J, with 23 bases between. The CDR3 is 18 residues long. The CDR3 sequence: CASSHPGPAGGHQETQYF. The DNA for the CDR3 is TGTGCCAGCAGTCACCCGGGCCCAGCTGGGGGCCACCAAGAGACCCAGTACTTC.

This sequence joins TRBV29-1 and TRBJ2-1; TRBD2 agrees at 8 bases. The CDR3 is 14 amino acids. V lost 7 bases to trimming and J lost 6 bases; unmatched junction nucleotides: 11. Germline assignment: CDR1 SQVTM and CDR2 ANQGSEA. The CDR3 protein is CSGVSWTSSNEQFF. The CDR3 bases are TGCAGCGGCGTCTCGTGGACTAGCTCCAATGAGCAGTTCTTC.

The chain couples TRBV29-1 to TRBJ1-2; 8 bases are a match to TRBD1. This CDR3 contains 13 residues. The germline gives CDR1 SQVTM, CDR2 ANQGSEA. The junction had 7 bases not matched to a gene; V was cut back by 6 bases and J by 4 bases. CDR3 loop: CSVATGDSYGYTF. CDR3 nucleotide sequence: TGCAGCGTAGCGACAGGGGATAGCTATGGCTACACCTTC. Looking up the rest from reference TRBV29-1 and TRBJ1-2 gives the full variable domain: SAVISQKPSRDICQRGTSLTIQCQVDSQVTMMFWYRQQPGQSLTLIATANQGSEATYESGFVIDKFPISRPNLTFSTLTVSNMSPEDSSIYLCSVATGDSYGYTFGSGTRLTVV.

The chain is built from TRBV7-9 and TRBJ1-5; D is perhaps TRBD1 (5 bases). The CDR3 contains 14 residues. V lost 7 bases and J 0 bases, leaving 10 bases between the germline ends. Germline V CDR1 and CDR2: SEHNR, FQNEAQ (reference sequence). The CDR3 nucleotides read TGTGCCAGCACCGTCGGGGGTAGCAATCAGCCCCAGCATTTT. Residues: CASTVGGSNQPQHF.

This clone was detected a few times. Here the CDR3 DNA reads TGTGCCAGCAGTTACTCACGAATCGGGGGAGATACGCAGTATTTT. The encoded protein is CASSYSRIGGDTQYF. The chain combines TRBV6-5 with TRBJ2-3; D may be TRBD2 (6 bases). Germline V gives CDR1 MNHEY, CDR2 SVGAGI. CDR3 length: 15 amino acids. V dropped 0 bases and J dropped 5 bases, with 12 bases sitting between them.

The rearrangement uses TRBV12-5 and TRBJ2-1, with TRBD2 matching 15 bases. Germline values: CDR1 LGHNT, CDR2 FRNRAP. The V gene end was trimmed by 0 bases and the J gene end by 10 bases; junction bases not matched to a gene: 7. There are 17 residues in the CDR3. The CDR3 nucleotides are TGTGCTAGTGGTTTGGTTCCCGGGACTAGCGGGAGGAAGGAGCAGTTCTTC. This translates into CASGLVPGTSGRKEQFF.

This sequence joins TRBV11-2 and TRBJ2-3; 8 positions agree with TRBD2. CDR3 size: 15 residues. With 3 bases clipped from V and 5 bases from J, the junction kept 7 bases outside the gene matches. The germline CDR1 and CDR2 sequences are SGHAT and FQNNGV. The CDR3 bases are TGTGCCAGCAGCTTTCGGGGGGGCGTTCGAGATACGCAGTATTTT. It translates to CASSFRGGVRDTQYF.